This T cell receptor beta chain stems from a study of shared clonotypes between healthy human individuals. Broader study findings: Among donors, sharing of clonotypes was expected to be affected by sequencing depth.

Produced via immunoSEQ multiplex PCR; TCRdb's table is partial and in-frame only. The sample has some 450,000 clones, around 77% seen once. The CDR3 length is 14 residues. The V gene's germline CDR1 is SGHNT and CDR2 YENEEA. Unmatched junction bases numbered 9, after V lost 5 bases and J lost 5 bases. This clone has a single count. As yet, its antigen is unknown. The sequencing sample was made of PBMCs. The V gene is TRBV11-3, the J gene TRBJ2-7; TRBD1 aligns across 7 bases. This sequence originates from a woman between 40 and 55 years old in good health. Some clones in this sample may be carry-over from other donors' samples. In DNA, the CDR3 is TGTGCCAGCAGCCCACTGACAGGGAGCCACGAGCAGTACTTC. Protein: CASSPLTGSHEQYF. Together with reference TRBV11-3 and TRBJ2-7, the CDR3 gives the full variable domain: EAGVVQSPRYKIIEKKQPVAFWCNPISGHNTLYWYLQNLGQGPELLIRYENEEAVDDSQLPKDRFSAERLKGVDSTLKIQPAELGDSAVYLCASSPLTGSHEQYFGPGTRLTVT.